Each of the 28 T cell receptor beta chains below was sequenced from the same sample in a study of shared clonotypes between healthy human individuals. The table came from immunoSEQ multiplex PCR; TCRdb's copy has only in-frame clones and leaves some out. The table records more than 1 million clones, approximately 80% of them present only once. Material for sequencing was memory CD4+ T cells from PBMCs. The subset is: CD45RA-negative fraction. All receptors derive from a man between 18 and 35 years old in good health. Some clones in this sample may be carry-over from other donors' samples.

The V call is TRBV7-2, the J call TRBJ1-6; no definite D call. Germline V gene data show CDR1 as SGHTA and CDR2 as FQGNSA. V lost 5 bases to trimming and J lost 8 bases, with 16 bases between them. The CDR3 spans 15 residues. This chain's CDR3 is CASSPTPYTYSPLHF. The DNA for the CDR3 is TGTGCCAGCAGCCCAACACCCTATACGTATTCACCCCTCCACTTT.

To note about this clone: This may be a read error: a much more frequent sequence differs by one nucleotide. The same CDR3 arises from other DNA sequences in this sample as well. CDR3 bases: TGCGCCAGTAGCCAACGAGCTTCCCTTTCCTACGAGCAGTACTTC. It codes for CASSQRASLSYEQYF. This rearrangement joins TRBV4-3 to TRBJ2-7, with D uncertain. The CDR3 spans 15 residues. Germline values: CDR1 LGHNA, CDR2 YSLEER.

The chain combines TRBV11-2 with TRBJ2-7; D remains ambiguous. V was clipped by 1 base and J by 10 bases, with 14 bases between them. The CDR3 has 13 amino acids. Per the germline V gene, CDR1 is SGHAT and CDR2 is FQNNGV. In nucleotides, the CDR3 is TGTGCCAGCAGCTTAGCGGGCCTACGAGGTCAGTACTTC. It codes for CASSLAGLRGQYF.

The chain is built from TRBV5-1 and TRBJ1-4; D not certain. This CDR3 is built from 13 residues. Germline lookup yields CDR1 SGHRS and CDR2 YFSETQ. V gave up 4 bases and J gave up 5 bases, with 9 bases separating them. The CDR3 reads CASSPGLNEKLFF. The CDR3 DNA reads TGCGCCAGCAGCCCGGGGTTAAATGAAAAACTGTTTTTT.

In its sample, this clone was seen a few times. The chain combines TRBV28 with TRBJ2-6; 7 bases map to TRBD1. This CDR3 is built from 18 residues. Trimming took 6 bases from V and 0 from J; bases not matched to a gene: 11. In germline, CDR1 is MDHEN, CDR2 SYDVKM. The CDR3 DNA reads TGTGCCAGCAGCCTACAGGGGAATTATTACTCTGGGGCCAACGTCCTGACTTTC. Its translation is CASSLQGNYYSGANVLTF. The full variable domain, rest sourced from reference TRBV28 and TRBJ2-6, is DVKVTQSSRYLVKRTGEKVFLECVQDMDHENMFWYRQDPGLGLRLIYFSYDVKMKEKGDIPEGYSVSREKKERFSLILESASTNQTSMYLCASSLQGNYYSGANVLTFGAGSRLTVL.

The gene calls are TRBV28 and TRBJ2-7, with D perhaps TRBD1 (6 bases). This CDR3 comprises 14 residues. The V and J ends lost 6 bases and 5 bases respectively, with 17 bases between them. Germline V gene lookup returns CDR1 MDHEN and CDR2 SYDVKM. CDR3 region: CASSEEQGFHEQYF. The CDR3 region has the DNA TGTGCCAGCAGCGAGGAACAGGGTTTTCACGAGCAGTACTTC.

The gene calls are TRBV27 and TRBJ1-5; 7 bases line up with TRBD1. The length of the CDR3 is 14 residues. Germline V gene sequence: CDR1 MNHEY, CDR2 SMNVEV (reference sequence). The J segment lost 7 bases and the V segment lost 2 bases, leaving 5 bases of the junction unmatched. The CDR3 DNA reads as TGTGCCAGCAGTTTAAGAGCAGGGGGGCAGCCCCAGCATTTT. This translates into CASSLRAGGQPQHF.

The chain carries TRBV4-2 and TRBJ2-7, with a possible D match to TRBD2 (6 bases). Trimming shortened V by 0 bases and J by 0 bases, and 12 bases separated the two germline ends. Germline lookup yields CDR1 LGHNA and CDR2 YNFKEQ. CDR3 length equals 16 residues. CDR3: CASSQEVGLNSYEQYF. CDR3 nucleotide sequence: TGTGCCAGCAGCCAAGAGGTGGGACTGAACTCCTACGAGCAGTACTTC.

Remarks on this clone: The junction departs from germline at one end; a sequencing error may be responsible. The V and J genes are TRBV10-1 and TRBJ2-1, with D possibly matching TRBD2 (6 bases). Germline V gene sequence: CDR1 WNHNN, CDR2 SYGVQD (reference sequence). The CDR3 runs to 16 residues. CDR3 nucleotide sequence: TGCGCCAGCAGTGGGGCCGGCGGGAACAATCTCAATCAGCAGTTCTTC. Its translation: CASSGAGGNNLNQQFF.

This clone was counted a few times. The V gene is TRBV5-6, the J gene TRBJ2-6; D is unresolved. CDR3 length: 15 residues. CDR1 is SGHDT, CDR2 YYEEEE, per germline. Trimming removed 7 bases from V and 0 bases from J, with 11 bases in between. For the CDR3, the DNA is TGTGCCAGCTTTTTTGGCAGCTCTGGGGCCAACGTCCTGACTTTC. It codes for CASFFGSSGANVLTF.

This clone was found a few times. The chain carries TRBV29-1 and TRBJ2-7; D gene unclear. V was shortened by 4 bases and J by 5 bases, with 12 bases between the two germline ends. Germline-derived CDR1 and CDR2 are SQVTM and ANQGSEA. The CDR3 is 12 residues long. The CDR3 coding sequence is TGCAGCGTTGGTTCGAGTGGGGACGAGCAGTACTTC. Translation: CSVGSSGDEQYF.

This clone came up a few times. Distinct nucleotide sequences in the sample also encode this CDR3. The rearrangement joins TRBV7-9 to TRBJ1-5; D unresolved. Germline values: CDR1 SEHNR, CDR2 FQNEAQ (reference sequence). The ends were cut back, 0 bases at V and 4 bases at J, with 7 bases in the middle. The CDR3 is 14 amino acids. CDR3 DNA: TGTGCCAGCAGCTTAGCAGGCAGGAATCAGCCCCAGCATTTT. Protein: CASSLAGRNQPQHF.

V and J are TRBV30 and TRBJ1-1, with D perhaps matching TRBD1 (5 bases). This CDR3 is built from 13 residues. CDR1 and CDR2 from the germline V gene are GTSNPN and SVGIG (reference sequence). Trimming removed 4 bases from V and 2 bases from J, with 11 bases in between. The CDR3 loop reads CAWKRQRNTEAFF. As DNA, the CDR3 is TGTGCCTGGAAAAGACAGAGAAACACTGAAGCTTTCTTT.

The J gene is TRBJ2-7, the V gene TRBV7-8, with a weak D call TRBD2 (7 bases). Germline values: CDR1 SGHVS, CDR2 FQNEAQ. This CDR3 has 12 residues. Trimming pared 8 bases from V and 2 bases from J, leaving 10 bases between. CDR3 loop: CASGRGTYEQYF. CDR3 coding DNA: TGTGCCAGCGGGAGGGGGACCTACGAGCAGTACTTC.

This clone has more than one count but fewer than ten. This chain uses TRBV28 with TRBJ2-5; 13 nucleotides align to TRBD2. V dropped 8 bases and J dropped 5; count of bases not matched to a gene: 5. Germline loops: CDR1 MDHEN, CDR2 SYDVKM. The CDR3 has 14 amino acids. CDR3 coding DNA: TGTGCCAGCTGGACTAGCGGGAGTGTTGAGACCCAGTACTTC. Its protein is CASWTSGSVETQYF.

This chain connects TRBV19 to TRBJ1-1; 7 bases are shared with TRBD1. The CDR3 has 14 residues. Germline CDR1 is LNHDA and CDR2 is SQIVND (reference sequence). J was trimmed by 5 bases and V by 5 bases; bases with no gene match: 8. The DNA for the CDR3 is TGTGCCAGTAGTCTATGGACAGGAGGTACTGAAGCTTTCTTT. Protein product: CASSLWTGGTEAFF.

V gene TRBV2 combines with J gene TRBJ2-5; unclear D gene. V was cut by 7 bases and J by 5 bases, with 8 bases left in between. The CDR3 length is 11 residues. Germline-derived CDR1 and CDR2 are SNHLY and FYNNEI. This CDR3 reads CASTRRETQYF. CDR3 DNA: TGTGCCAGCACTAGAAGGGAGACCCAGTACTTC.

This clone has just one count. The CDR3 DNA sequence: TGTGCCAGTAGTAGTAGCGCCACCCTTCTATACTTC. Amino acid sequence: CASSSSATLLYF. The chain joins TRBV6-1 to TRBJ2-7, with D perhaps TRBD2 (5 bases). V was clipped by 9 bases and J by 13 bases, with 22 bases between them. The CDR3 is 12 residues long. Germline loops: CDR1 MNHNS, CDR2 SASEGT.

This rearrangement joins TRBV12-1 to TRBJ2-7; the listed D gene, TRBD2, was not tested against the DNA. TRBV12-1 is an annotated pseudogene. The CDR3 spans 14 residues. CDR3 region: CASIPPRRLGEQYF. DNA of the CDR3: TGTGCCAGCATCCCCCCTCGGAGGCTGGGCGAGCAGTACTTC.

This sequence joins TRBV28 and TRBJ1-5; D not certain. The CDR3 consists of 12 residues. Germline V gene lookup returns CDR1 MDHEN and CDR2 SYDVKM. The germline V and J ends were trimmed by 6 bases and 11 bases, with 14 bases remaining between them. The CDR3 spells CASSLFAGTQHF. The CDR3 DNA is TGTGCCAGCAGCCTGTTCGCCGGGACCCAGCATTTT.

V and J are TRBV5-4 and TRBJ2-7; maybe TRBD1 (6 bases). The V gene lost 0 bases and the J gene lost 7 bases, with 14 bases spanning the gap. CDR1 is SGHNT, CDR2 YYREEE, per germline (reference sequence). This CDR3 comprises 14 residues. Written as DNA, the CDR3 is TGTGCCAGCAGCTTGGATCAGGGGCTGGGGGAGCAGTACTTC. This sequence encodes CASSLDQGLGEQYF.

Notes on this clone: The same CDR3 also results from other DNA sequences found in this sample. The chain couples TRBV20-1 to TRBJ2-1; D is unclear. The CDR3 spans 11 residues. The germline V gene encodes CDR1 DFQATT and CDR2 SNEGSKA (reference sequence). V lost 3 bases to trimming and J lost 5 bases, with 5 bases between them. DNA of the CDR3: TGCAGTGCTAGTGTAGACAATGAGCAGTTCTTC. Its protein product is CSASVDNEQFF.

The rearrangement links TRBV5-6 to TRBJ2-7; no definite D call. Germline V gene sequence: CDR1 SGHDT, CDR2 YYEEEE. Trimming took off 4 bases at V and 2 bases at J, with 16 bases between the two ends. The CDR3 is 15 residues long. The CDR3 protein is CASSASTAFPYEQYF. The CDR3 region has the DNA TGTGCCAGCAGCGCCTCGACCGCCTTCCCCTACGAGCAGTACTTC.

The chain recombines TRBV7-9 with TRBJ2-5, with D maybe TRBD2 (6 bases). This CDR3 region has 14 residues. V gave up 2 bases and J gave up 7 bases, with 14 bases separating them. Per germline, CDR1 SEHNR and CDR2 FQNEAQ (reference sequence). For the CDR3, the DNA is TGTGCCAGCAGCTTACAGGGAGGAGCGGGGACCCAGTACTTC. Protein sequence: CASSLQGGAGTQYF.

This rearrangement joins TRBV7-6 to TRBJ2-7, with D possibly matching TRBD2 (6 bases). Deletions cut 4 bases from V and 2 bases from J, with 18 bases between. The CDR3 is 16 residues long. In germline, CDR1 is SGHVS, CDR2 FNYEAQ. The CDR3 DNA follows: TGTGCCAGCAGCTCCCCTCCCGGGAGTCCGACCTACGAGCAGTACTTC. This encodes CASSSPPGSPTYEQYF.

The chain links TRBV7-8 to TRBJ1-5; D may be TRBD1 (5 bases). CDR1 SGHVS and CDR2 FQNEAQ come from the germline V gene. The V and J ends lost 7 bases and 7 bases respectively, with 17 bases between them. The CDR3 runs 14 residues. CDR3 loop: CASTQSGGWQPQHF. CDR3 DNA sequence: TGTGCCAGCACCCAGTCGGGGGGTTGGCAGCCCCAGCATTTT. The entire variable domain, with the rest obtained from reference TRBV7-8 and TRBJ1-5, is as follows: GAGVSQSPRYKVAKRGQDVALRCDPISGHVSLFWYQQALGQGPEFLTYFQNEAQLDKSGLPSDRFFAERPEGSVSTLKIQRTQQEDSAVYLCASTQSGGWQPQHFGDGTRLSIL.

The chain recombines TRBV27 with TRBJ1-2, with 12 bases lining up with TRBD1. Germline assignment: CDR1 MNHEY and CDR2 SMNVEV (reference sequence). J gave up 2 bases and V 6 bases, and 4 bases lay outside the gene matches. CDR3 length equals 15 residues. The CDR3 DNA reads TGTGCCAGCAGGGGACAGGGGGCCCAAAACTATGGCTACACCTTC. Its protein is CASRGQGAQNYGYTF.

Turning to this clone: This sample includes further DNA sequences coding for the same CDR3. The V and J genes are TRBV6-5 and TRBJ1-1; the D is unclear. Germline CDR1 and CDR2: MNHEY and SVGAGI. This CDR3 is 12 amino acids long. Trimming took 6 bases from V and 1 from J, leaving 6 bases between them. In nucleotides, the CDR3 is TGTGCCAGCAGGGGAGAGAACACTGAAGCTTTCTTT. It codes for CASRGENTEAFF.